These 24 T cell receptor beta chains were sequenced from one sample in a study of radiotherapy plus CTLA-4 blockade in lung cancer. Generated by immunoSEQ multiplex PCR, the TCRdb table keeps only in-frame clones and is missing some. The sample includes roughly 50,000 clones, roughly three quarters of them seen just once. Specimen: peripheral blood, collected from a patient treated with radiotherapy plus ipilimumab. The receptors shown here come from a human donor with non-small cell lung cancer who had stable disease on radiotherapy plus ipilimumab.

This sequence joins TRBV19 and TRBJ1-6; D gene ambiguous. With 7 bases removed from V and 7 bases from J, the gap between germline ends came to 14 bases. This CDR3 contains 14 residues. Germline V gene data show CDR1 as LNHDA and CDR2 as SQIVND (reference sequence). The CDR3 DNA reads TGTGCCAGTACATTTGCCATCCGGAATTCACCCCTCCACTTT. Encoded protein: CASTFAIRNSPLHF. Drawing the rest from reference TRBV19 and TRBJ1-6, the complete variable domain is DGGITQSPKYLFRKEGQNVTLSCEQNLNHDAMYWYRQDPGQGLRLIYYSQIVNDFQKGDIAEGYSVSREKKESFPLTVTSAQKNPTAFYLCASTFAIRNSPLHFGNGTRLTVT.

The rearrangement joins TRBV9 to TRBJ2-5; TRBD2 matches 8 bases. V lost 4 bases, J lost 3 bases, and 2 bases stayed unmatched. Germline lookup yields CDR1 SGDLS and CDR2 YYNGEE. This CDR3 comprises 13 residues. CDR3 sequence (DNA): TGTGCCAGCAGCCCGGGGGGGGAAGAGACCCAGTACTTC. Its translation is CASSPGGEETQYF.

This clone was observed a few times. This chain links TRBV6-5 with TRBJ2-1, with TRBD2 identical over 10 bases. Trimming took 0 bases from V and 6 from J; bases not matched to a gene: 2. CDR3 length: 15 residues. The germline gives CDR1 MNHEY, CDR2 SVGAGI. The CDR3 region has the DNA TGTGCCAGCAGTTACTCCGGGACTAGCGCCAATGAGCAGTTCTTC. Amino acid sequence: CASSYSGTSANEQFF.

The genes are TRBV7-3 and TRBJ1-2; weak D call: TRBD1 (5 bases). The CDR3 totals 14 residues. Germline CDR1 reads SGHTA; CDR2 reads FQGTGA. Trimming cost V 5 bases and J 5 bases, with 15 bases left between them. This CDR3 is CASSPGTATYGYTF. The CDR3 DNA sequence: TGTGCCAGCAGCCCAGGGACGGCCACTTATGGCTACACCTTC. The full variable domain, with the rest looked up from reference TRBV7-3 and TRBJ1-2, is GAGVSQTPSNKVTEKGKYVELRCDPISGHTALYWYRQSLGQGPEFLIYFQGTGAADDSGLPNDRFFAVRPEGSVSTLKIQRTERGDSAVYLCASSPGTATYGYTFGSGTRLTVV.

This chain connects TRBV6-1 to TRBJ2-5; 7 nucleotides agree with TRBD1. In germline, CDR1 is MNHNS, CDR2 SASEGT. The V gene end was trimmed by 4 bases and the J gene end by 1 base; junction bases not matched to a gene: 6. The CDR3 runs 15 residues. CDR3 nucleotide sequence: TGTGCCAGCAGTGTAGGCCGACAGGGCCAAGAGACCCAGTACTTC. This sequence encodes CASSVGRQGQETQYF.

This chain uses TRBV19 with TRBJ1-2; D possibly corresponds to TRBD1 (5 bases). Between the trimmed V and J ends, which lost 7 bases and 1 base, there was a span of 13 bases. The CDR3 length is 14 residues. Per germline, CDR1 LNHDA and CDR2 SQIVND (reference sequence). Here the CDR3 DNA reads TGTGCCAGTACTTGGGACTCAAGTAACTATGGCTACACCTTC. Its translation: CASTWDSSNYGYTF.

This clone has only a few counts. The rearrangement joins TRBV2 to TRBJ1-2; D might be TRBD1 (6 bases). The CDR3 has 16 amino acids. The germline V gene has CDR1 SNHLY and CDR2 FYNNEI. The V end lost 2 bases, the J end lost 4 bases, and 17 bases lay between the germline ends. CDR3 sequence reads: CASSEQGLIPGYGYTF. The DNA of the CDR3 is TGTGCCAGCAGTGAACAGGGGTTGATACCTGGCTATGGCTACACCTTC.

The CDR3, as DNA: TGTGCCAGCAGCGTAGCCGTAGCGGGGGGTTACAATGAGCAGTTCTTC. It translates to CASSVAVAGGYNEQFF. The J gene is TRBJ2-1, the V gene TRBV9; 10 bases agree with TRBD2. V was pared by 0 bases and J by 4 bases, with 4 bases of the junction left unmatched. CDR3 length: 16 amino acids. The germline V gene encodes CDR1 SGDLS and CDR2 YYNGEE.

The chain has TRBV5-4 and TRBJ2-1; 10 positions agree with TRBD2. Losses at the gene ends were 0 bases for V and 8 bases for J; bases not matched to a gene: 5. The CDR3 extends over 15 amino acids. CDR1 and CDR2 from the germline V gene are SGHNT and YYREEE (reference sequence). The CDR3: CASSLARLAGDEQFF. The CDR3 region has the DNA TGTGCCAGCAGCTTGGCCCGACTAGCGGGCGATGAGCAGTTCTTC.

This clone was counted a single time. V and J are TRBV7-9 and TRBJ1-4; TRBD1 agrees at 10 bases. Trimming cost V 1 base and J 6 bases; bases outside gene matches: 2. The germline CDR1 and CDR2 sequences are SEHNR and FQNEAQ (reference sequence). The CDR3 spans 15 residues. The CDR3, as DNA: TGTGCCAGCAGCTTAGTTGGGACAGGGGATGAAAAACTGTTTTTT. As protein: CASSLVGTGDEKLFF.

The CDR3 coding sequence is TGTGCCAGCTCAGAGATCGGCGGGGGAGAGACCCAGTACTTC. This gives the protein CASSEIGGGETQYF. The chain couples TRBV18 to TRBJ2-5; 7 nucleotides line up with TRBD2. Germline CDR1 is KGHSH and CDR2 is LQKENI. The CDR3 extends over 14 amino acids. V was pared by 5 bases and J by 4 bases, with 7 bases of the junction left unmatched.

The chain joins TRBV27 to TRBJ1-5; weak D call: TRBD1 (6 bases). Per the germline V gene, CDR1 is MNHEY and CDR2 is SMNVEV (reference sequence). This CDR3 region has 18 residues. Deletions cut 2 bases from V and 6 bases from J, with 23 bases between. The CDR3 sequence is CASSLRSSPQGPLQPQHF. CDR3 DNA: TGTGCCAGCAGTTTAAGGAGTTCCCCACAGGGACCTCTTCAGCCCCAGCATTTT.

This chain uses TRBV6-1 with TRBJ1-1; D gene ambiguous. V was pared by 3 bases and J by 4 bases, with 12 bases between. Germline V gives CDR1 MNHNS, CDR2 SASEGT. The CDR3 consists of 14 residues. The CDR3 DNA reads TGTGCCAGCAGTGATATGTGGAGTAGCACTGAAGCTTTCTTT. Protein: CASSDMWSSTEAFF.

This sequence joins TRBV19 and TRBJ1-2, with D uncertain. CDR3 length equals 12 residues. Trimming pared 5 bases from V and 2 bases from J, leaving 6 bases between. Germline V CDR1 and CDR2: LNHDA, SQIVND (reference sequence). CDR3 in DNA: TGTGCCAGTAGTCAAGAGAACTATGGCTACACCTTC. Translated, it gives CASSQENYGYTF.

The V and J genes are TRBV7-2 and TRBJ1-1, with D tentatively TRBD1 (5 bases). The CDR3 consists of 15 residues. Between the trimmed V and J ends, which lost 2 bases and 1 base, there was a span of 11 bases. Per the germline V gene, CDR1 is SGHTA and CDR2 is FQGNSA. CDR3 sequence reads: CASSLWGSGNTEAFF. The CDR3 nucleotides read TGTGCCAGCAGCTTATGGGGGAGCGGGAACACTGAAGCTTTCTTT.

The chain uses TRBV9 and TRBJ2-5; 9 positions match TRBD2. V dropped 4 bases and J dropped 2; count of bases not matched to a gene: 9. The germline CDR1 and CDR2 sequences are SGDLS and YYNGEE. This CDR3 has 16 amino acids. The chain's CDR3 is CASSLGLAWGQETQYF. The DNA for the CDR3 is TGTGCCAGCAGCTTAGGACTAGCGTGGGGTCAAGAGACCCAGTACTTC.

The chain couples TRBV18 to TRBJ1-2; D unresolved. Trimming pared 2 bases from V and 3 bases from J, leaving 10 bases between. The CDR3 runs to 14 residues. CDR1 and CDR2 from the germline V gene are KGHSH and LQKENI. CDR3 nucleotides: TGTGCCAGCTCACCAGTGGAGGGCTACTATGGCTACACCTTC. It yields the protein CASSPVEGYYGYTF.

V is TRBV28 and J is TRBJ2-2; tentative D call: TRBD2 (5 bases). Germline loops: CDR1 MDHEN, CDR2 SYDVKM. Trimming pared 3 bases from V and 1 base from J, leaving 12 bases between. CDR3 length: 16 residues. The CDR3 DNA is TGTGCCAGCAGTTTGGGGAGAAGAATGAACACCGGGGAGCTGTTTTTT. Translating gives CASSLGRRMNTGELFF.

The rearrangement uses TRBV19 and TRBJ1-5; the match to TRBD1 covers 9 bases. The length of the CDR3 is 16 residues. Germline assignment: CDR1 LNHDA and CDR2 SQIVND (reference sequence). V lost 5 bases, J lost 2 bases, and 7 bases stayed unmatched. DNA of the CDR3: TGTGCCAGTAGTCGAACGGGACAGGGAGGCAATCAGCCCCAGCATTTT. Encoded protein: CASSRTGQGGNQPQHF.

This chain joins TRBV9 and TRBJ2-3, with 11 bases that match TRBD1. With V trimmed by 4 bases and J by 3 bases, 4 bases remained unmatched. From germline, CDR1 is SGDLS and CDR2 YYNGEE. The CDR3 runs 15 residues. The CDR3 DNA reads TGTGCCAGCAGCACGGGACAGGGGGGAACAGATACGCAGTATTTT. Amino acid sequence: CASSTGQGGTDTQYF.

The chain uses TRBV5-5 and TRBJ2-7; D is possibly TRBD1 (5 bases). The CDR3 has 13 residues. Between the trimmed V and J ends, which lost 4 bases and 1 base, there was a span of 9 bases. Germline CDR1 reads SGHKS; CDR2 reads YYEKEE (reference sequence). The CDR3 spells CASSPRDSYEQYF. The CDR3 DNA is TGTGCCAGCAGCCCCAGGGATTCCTACGAGCAGTACTTC.

This chain uses TRBV12-2 with TRBJ1-2; TRBD1, the D gene given by the table, was not confirmed from the DNA. TRBV12-2 is given as a pseudogene. This CDR3 comprises 13 residues. The CDR3: CASRNQGRYGYTF. The CDR3 region has the DNA TGTGCAAGTCGCAATCAGGGGCGCTATGGCTACACCTTC.

The CDR3 DNA reads as TGTGCCAGCAGCGTAGCGACAGACCGGAACACTGAAGCTTTCTTT. This sequence encodes CASSVATDRNTEAFF. The gene calls are TRBV9 and TRBJ1-1; the D gene is possibly TRBD1 (5 bases). The CDR3 spans 15 residues. Germline V gene lookup returns CDR1 SGDLS and CDR2 YYNGEE. V lost 0 bases and J 1 base, leaving 10 bases between the germline ends.

This chain uses TRBV10-2 with TRBJ2-5; 7 nucleotides line up with TRBD1. The DNA end is a closer match to TRBJ2-7, so the J assignment may be wrong. CDR3 length equals 15 residues. Germline CDR1 and CDR2: WSHSY and SAAADI. The DNA for the CDR3 is TGCGCCAGCATCCGTGCGACAGGGATTGCCTACGAGCAGTACTTC. This gives the protein CASIRATGIAYEQYF.